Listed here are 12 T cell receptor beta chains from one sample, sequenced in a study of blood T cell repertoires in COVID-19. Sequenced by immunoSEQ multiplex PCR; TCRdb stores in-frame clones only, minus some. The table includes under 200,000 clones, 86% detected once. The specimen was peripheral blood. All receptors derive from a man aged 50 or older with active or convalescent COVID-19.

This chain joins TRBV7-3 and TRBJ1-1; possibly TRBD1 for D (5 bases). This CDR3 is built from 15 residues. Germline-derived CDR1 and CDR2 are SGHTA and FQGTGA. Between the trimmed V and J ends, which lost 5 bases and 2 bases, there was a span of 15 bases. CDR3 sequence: CASSGPGGRNTEAFF. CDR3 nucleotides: TGTGCCAGCAGCGGGCCGGGGGGTCGCAACACTGAAGCTTTCTTT.

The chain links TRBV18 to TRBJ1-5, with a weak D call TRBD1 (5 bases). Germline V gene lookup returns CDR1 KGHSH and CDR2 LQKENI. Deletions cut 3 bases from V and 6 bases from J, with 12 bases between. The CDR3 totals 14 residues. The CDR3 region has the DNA TGTGCCAGCTCACCGGGGCTTTCTGGTCAGCCCCAGCATTTT. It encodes CASSPGLSGQPQHF.

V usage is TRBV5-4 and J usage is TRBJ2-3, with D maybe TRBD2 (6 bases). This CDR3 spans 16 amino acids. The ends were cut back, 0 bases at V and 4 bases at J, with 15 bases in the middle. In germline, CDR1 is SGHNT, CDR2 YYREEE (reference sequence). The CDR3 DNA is TGTGCCAGCAGCTTGGATGGCGGGGCCTCGGCAGATACGCAGTATTTT. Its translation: CASSLDGGASADTQYF.

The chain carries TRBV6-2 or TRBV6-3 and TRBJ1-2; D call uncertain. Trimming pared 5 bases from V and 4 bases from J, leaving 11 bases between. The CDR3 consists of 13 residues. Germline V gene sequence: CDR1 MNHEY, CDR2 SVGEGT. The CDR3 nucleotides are TGTGCCAGCAGTCCAGTTTCTTTCTATGGCTACACCTTC. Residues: CASSPVSFYGYTF.

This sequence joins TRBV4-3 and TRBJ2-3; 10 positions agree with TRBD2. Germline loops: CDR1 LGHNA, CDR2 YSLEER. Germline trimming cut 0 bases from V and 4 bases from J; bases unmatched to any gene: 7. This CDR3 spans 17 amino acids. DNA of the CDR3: TGCGCCAGCAGCCAAGAGCTCACTAGCGGGGCCTCAGATACGCAGTATTTT. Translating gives CASSQELTSGASDTQYF.

This chain's CDR3 is CASSLRQGEAFF. CDR3 in DNA: TGTGCCAGCAGCCTACGACAGGGTGAAGCTTTCTTT. The chain uses TRBV5-6 and TRBJ1-1; the match to TRBD1 covers 7 bases. Germline CDR1 is SGHDT and CDR2 is YYEEEE. The J segment lost 7 bases and the V segment lost 4 bases, leaving 4 bases of the junction unmatched. CDR3 length: 12 residues.

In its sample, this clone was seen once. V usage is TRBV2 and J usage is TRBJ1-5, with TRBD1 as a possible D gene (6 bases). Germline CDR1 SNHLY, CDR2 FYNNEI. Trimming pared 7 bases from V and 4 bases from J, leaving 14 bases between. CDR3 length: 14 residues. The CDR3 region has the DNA TGTGCCAGCACTGCGGGGGCTGGAAATCAGCCCCAGCATTTT. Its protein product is CASTAGAGNQPQHF. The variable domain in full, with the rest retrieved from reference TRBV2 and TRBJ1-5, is EPEVTQTPSHQVTQMGQEVILRCVPISNHLYFYWYRQILGQKVEFLVSFYNNEISEKSEIFDDQFSVERPDGSNFTLKIRSTKLEDSAMYFCASTAGAGNQPQHFGDGTRLSIL.

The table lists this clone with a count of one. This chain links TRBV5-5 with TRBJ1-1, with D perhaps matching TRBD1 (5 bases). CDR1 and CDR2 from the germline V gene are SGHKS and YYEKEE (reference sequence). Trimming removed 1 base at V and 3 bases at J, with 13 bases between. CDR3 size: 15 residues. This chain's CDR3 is CASSLFGGGDTEAFF. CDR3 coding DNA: TGTGCCAGCAGCTTGTTCGGGGGAGGGGACACTGAAGCTTTCTTT.

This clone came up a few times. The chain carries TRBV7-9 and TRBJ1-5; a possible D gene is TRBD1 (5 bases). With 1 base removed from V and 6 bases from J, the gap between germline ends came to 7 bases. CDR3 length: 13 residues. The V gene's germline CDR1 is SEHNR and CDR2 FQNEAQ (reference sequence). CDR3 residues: CASSLEQGQPQHF. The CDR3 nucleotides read TGTGCCAGCAGCTTAGAGCAGGGTCAGCCCCAGCATTTT.

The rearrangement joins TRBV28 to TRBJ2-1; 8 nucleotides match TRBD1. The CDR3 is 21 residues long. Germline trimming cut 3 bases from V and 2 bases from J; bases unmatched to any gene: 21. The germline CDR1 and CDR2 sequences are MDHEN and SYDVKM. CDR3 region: CASSFPGTGQERKSAYNEQFF. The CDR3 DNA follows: TGTGCCAGCAGTTTCCCCGGGACAGGACAGGAGAGAAAAAGCGCCTACAATGAGCAGTTCTTC.

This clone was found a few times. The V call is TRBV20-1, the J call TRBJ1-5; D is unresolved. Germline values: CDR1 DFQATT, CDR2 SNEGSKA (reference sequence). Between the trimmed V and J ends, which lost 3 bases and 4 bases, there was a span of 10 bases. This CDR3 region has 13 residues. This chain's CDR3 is CSASSAGNQPQHF. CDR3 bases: TGCAGTGCTAGTTCTGCGGGGAATCAGCCCCAGCATTTT.

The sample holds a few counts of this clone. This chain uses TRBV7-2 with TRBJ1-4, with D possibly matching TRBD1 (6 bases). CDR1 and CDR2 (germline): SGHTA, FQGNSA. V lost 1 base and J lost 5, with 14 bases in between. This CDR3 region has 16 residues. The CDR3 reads CASSLVPGGGNEKLFF. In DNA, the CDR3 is TGTGCCAGCAGCTTAGTACCGGGGGGCGGCAATGAAAAACTGTTTTTT.